The rows below give T cell receptor beta chains drawn from one sample of a study of T cell responses to AZD1222 COVID-19 vaccine. Data came from immunoSEQ multiplex PCR; TCRdb stores just in-frame clones and leaves some out. This table has 120,000 or so clones, 92% appearing once. Source: peripheral blood, taken 28 days after the second AZD1222 dose. The receptors were gathered from an adult who received the AZD1222 COVID-19 vaccine. Both conserved end residues are part of each CDR3. The D gene is left open where the match is weak. Clone size is given for some rows only: seen once, a few or many times, or a class if the clone is expanded.

TRBV12-3/TRBV12-4,TRBJ2-5,.,.,CASSLRETQYF,TGTGCCAGCAGCCTACGAGAGACCCAGTACTTC
TRBV24-1,TRBJ1-1,.,.,CATSDFHLKAFF,TGTGCCACCAGTGATTTTCATTTAAAAGCTTTCTTT
TRBV6-5,TRBJ1-1,.,.,CASSGRRAFF,TGTGCCAGCAGCGGACGACGGGCTTTCTTT
TRBV7-9,TRBJ2-5,.,.,CASSSITGRGEETQYF,TGTGCCAGCAGCTCGATCACGGGGAGGGGGGAAGAGACCCAGTACTTC
TRBV12-3/TRBV12-4,TRBJ1-2,.,TRBD1,CASSLGQGYGYTF,TGTGCCAGCAGTTTGGGACAGGGGTATGGCTACACCTTC
TRBV19,TRBJ1-5,.,.,CASKGWGSGNQPQHF,TGTGCCAGTAAGGGGTGGGGCAGTGGCAATCAGCCCCAGCATTTT
TRBV4-2,TRBJ1-4,.,.,CASSQGRQGGEKLFF,TGTGCCAGCAGCCAAGGAAGGCAGGGTGGAGAAAAACTGTTTTTT
TRBV5-1,TRBJ2-5,.,.,CASSFQELGETQYF,TGCGCCAGCAGCTTTCAGGAGTTAGGGGAGACCCAGTACTTC
TRBV7-2,TRBJ2-7,.,.,CASSISRGLNGEQYF,TGTGCCAGCAGCATCAGCAGGGGTTTAAATGGCGAGCAGTACTTC
TRBV10-3,TRBJ1-2,.,TRBD1,CAISPQGADGYTF,TGTGCCATCAGCCCGCAGGGGGCTGATGGCTACACCTTC
TRBV7-9,TRBJ2-2,few,TRBD2,CASVSGGQNTGELFF,TGTGCCAGCGTTAGCGGGGGCCAGAACACCGGGGAGCTGTTTTTT